This passage covers 21 T cell receptor beta chains from one sample sequenced in a study of neurological immune-mediated disorders. TCRdb used MiXCR to reprocess the 5' RACE reads, holding one entry per CDR3 protein. Of more than 35,000 distinct CDR3 sequences in the sample, around 10% were seen once. Source material: PBMCs. The receptor set was obtained from a woman aged 25-40 years with HTLV-1-associated myelopathy (HAM/TSP).

Ten or more counts support this clonotype. The chain uses TRBV4-1 and TRBJ2-1; 9 nucleotides align to TRBD2. J gave up 0 bases and V 1 base, and 7 bases lay outside the gene matches. Germline V CDR1 and CDR2: MGHRA, YSYEKL. There are 18 residues in the CDR3. The CDR3 region is CASSQGSGLAPSYNEQFF. CDR3 bases: TGCGCCAGCAGCCAAGGATCGGGACTAGCCCCCTCCTACAATGAGCAGTTCTTC.

This clonotype came up many times. The chain carries TRBV20-1 and TRBJ2-4, with no clear D. The CDR3 spans 14 residues. The germline V gene has CDR1 DFQATT and CDR2 SNEGSKA (reference sequence). V lost 2 bases to trimming and J lost 0 bases, with 8 bases between them. The CDR3 sequence: CSARSSSAKNIQYF. The CDR3 DNA is TGCAGTGCTAGATCCAGCTCAGCCAAAAACATTCAGTACTTC.

This clonotype was detected many times. This CDR3 reads CSAGIVYGQGSTDTQYF. The CDR3 region has the DNA TGCAGTGCTGGGATTGTGTACGGACAGGGGAGCACAGATACGCAGTATTTT. The rearrangement joins TRBV20-1 to TRBJ2-3, with 9 positions matching TRBD1. The CDR3 runs to 17 residues. The junction had 12 bases not matched to a gene; V was cut back by 5 bases and J by 0 bases. The V gene's germline CDR1 is DFQATT and CDR2 SNEGSKA (reference sequence).

This clonotype appeared many times. The rearrangement links TRBV28 to TRBJ1-2, with a tentative D call TRBD1 (5 bases). CDR1 is MDHEN and CDR2 is SYDVKM in the germline V gene. The V gene lost 5 bases and the J gene lost 4 bases, with 8 bases spanning the gap. The CDR3 runs to 12 residues. CDR3 nucleotide sequence: TGTGCCAGCAGTCCCGACAGCTATGGCTACACCTTC. Its protein product is CASSPDSYGYTF.

This clonotype showed up many times. This chain connects TRBV2 to TRBJ2-1; D might be TRBD1 (5 bases). The germline V and J ends were trimmed by 4 bases and 4 bases, with 8 bases remaining between them. Per the germline V gene, CDR1 is SNHLY and CDR2 is FYNNEI. This CDR3 is built from 13 residues. This CDR3 reads CASSGQSYNEQFF. The CDR3 DNA sequence: TGTGCCAGCAGTGGACAGTCTTACAATGAGCAGTTCTTC.

This clonotype appeared many times. The chain is built from TRBV18 and TRBJ2-1, with 9 nucleotides matching TRBD1. The CDR3 sequence is 16 residues long. Per germline, CDR1 KGHSH and CDR2 LQKENI. The trim removed 5 bases at V and 5 bases at J, leaving 10 bases unmatched. This CDR3 is CASSLDRGIFHNEQFF. The CDR3 DNA reads as TGTGCCAGCTCATTGGACAGGGGAATCTTTCACAATGAGCAGTTCTTC.

This clonotype was found many times. The J gene is TRBJ1-1, the V gene TRBV20-1; the match to TRBD1 covers 8 bases. Losses at the gene ends were 1 base for V and 0 bases for J; bases not matched to a gene: 4. The CDR3 has 15 amino acids. CDR1 is DFQATT, CDR2 SNEGSKA, per germline (reference sequence). The CDR3, as DNA: TGCAGTGCTAGAGGCCAGGGGGCTTTGAACACTGAAGCTTTCTTT. Protein sequence: CSARGQGALNTEAFF.

In this sample, this clonotype is medium-sized. The chain carries TRBV20-1 and TRBJ1-5; 8 bases are a match to TRBD1. In germline, CDR1 is DFQATT, CDR2 SNEGSKA (reference sequence). The CDR3 has 14 residues. With 7 bases clipped from V and 3 bases from J, the junction kept 8 bases outside the gene matches. The CDR3 here is CSVPGGRLNQPQHF. The CDR3 DNA reads as TGCAGTGTTCCAGGGGGCAGGCTCAATCAGCCCCAGCATTTT.

This clonotype has a count of ten or more. The chain joins TRBV7-6 to TRBJ2-7; 8 nucleotides line up with TRBD1. This CDR3 is built from 15 residues. After removal of 5 bases from V and 6 bases from J, the junction contained 12 bases not matched to a gene. Germline loops: CDR1 SGHVS, CDR2 FNYEAQ. This chain's CDR3 is CASSPLDRVPGEQYF. Written as DNA, the CDR3 is TGTGCCAGCAGCCCACTGGACAGGGTCCCAGGCGAGCAGTACTTC.

The sample holds many counts of this clonotype. The V call is TRBV20-1, the J call TRBJ1-3, with D hard to call. The CDR3 runs to 13 residues. Trimming cost V 1 base and J 1 base, with 5 bases left between them. Germline CDR1 and CDR2: DFQATT and SNEGSKA (reference sequence). The DNA for the CDR3 is TGCAGTGCTAGAGTGGAGTCTGGAAACACCATATATTTT. The encoded protein is CSARVESGNTIYF.

The chain couples TRBV4-1 to TRBJ2-1; a weak D match, TRBD1 (6 bases). The germline CDR1 and CDR2 sequences are MGHRA and YSYEKL. The CDR3 is 17 residues long. V was shortened by 2 bases and J by 0 bases, with 14 bases between the two germline ends. The CDR3: CASSQPGQRLSYNEQFF. The CDR3 DNA reads TGCGCCAGCAGCCAACCTGGACAGAGGCTCTCCTACAATGAGCAGTTCTTC.

This clonotype has at least ten counts. The chain recombines TRBV5-5 with TRBJ2-2, with a possible D match to TRBD2 (6 bases). V gave up 0 bases and J gave up 6 bases, with 9 bases separating them. The CDR3 totals 14 residues. Germline V lookup: CDR1 SGHKS, CDR2 YYEKEE (reference sequence). The CDR3 DNA sequence: TGTGCCAGCAGCTTGGATGGCGGGGCCGGGGAGCTGTTTTTT. Protein sequence: CASSLDGGAGELFF.

In this sample, this clonotype turned up many times. The CDR3 nucleotides read TGTGCCAGCAGCTTACAGGGGGCGGGCACTGAAGCTTTCTTT. Protein: CASSLQGAGTEAFF. The chain combines TRBV7-2 with TRBJ1-1; the match to TRBD1 covers 8 bases. The germline gives CDR1 SGHTA, CDR2 FQGNSA. The J segment lost 4 bases and the V segment lost 2 bases, leaving 3 bases of the junction unmatched. The CDR3 consists of 14 residues.

This clonotype was seen many times. The genes are TRBV20-1 and TRBJ1-2; D is ambiguous. The V gene lost 5 bases and the J gene lost 8 bases, with 12 bases spanning the gap. CDR1 is DFQATT, CDR2 SNEGSKA, per germline (reference sequence). There are 11 residues in the CDR3. Written as DNA, the CDR3 is TGCAGTGCTCAACCGACTGTCGGCTACACCTTC. This gives the protein CSAQPTVGYTF.

This clonotype was seen many times. This CDR3 is CSALRDNTYNSPLHF. CDR3 nucleotides: TGCAGTGCGCTCAGGGATAACACCTATAATTCACCCCTCCACTTT. The chain uses TRBV20-1 and TRBJ1-6; D perhaps matches TRBD1 (5 bases). The CDR3 covers 15 residues. Germline V CDR1 and CDR2: DFQATT, SNEGSKA (reference sequence). The V and J ends lost 6 bases and 2 bases respectively, with 14 bases between them.

This clonotype was counted many times. This chain connects TRBV20-1 to TRBJ1-5, with a possible D match to TRBD1 (5 bases). Germline assignment: CDR1 DFQATT and CDR2 SNEGSKA (reference sequence). The length of the CDR3 is 14 residues. V was cut by 3 bases and J by 5 bases, with 14 bases left in between. The CDR3 reads CSASLRDTDQPQHF. The CDR3 DNA sequence: TGCAGTGCTAGTCTCAGGGATACGGATCAGCCCCAGCATTTT.

This clonotype was seen once. At one end, the junction sequence differs from germline, possibly due to a read error. The CDR3 DNA is TGCACCAGCAGCTTGAGGGGACAGGACAACACTGAAGCTTTCTTT. This sequence encodes CTSSLRGQDNTEAFF. This chain connects TRBV5-1 to TRBJ1-1, with 8 nucleotides matching TRBD1. CDR3 length: 15 amino acids. Germline CDR1 reads SGHRS; CDR2 reads YFSETQ.

In its sample, this clonotype was seen many times. This rearrangement joins TRBV20-1 to TRBJ2-4; D gene unclear. The CDR3 is 15 amino acids. Germline-derived CDR1 and CDR2 are DFQATT and SNEGSKA (reference sequence). Trimming took off 3 bases at V and 3 bases at J, with 15 bases between the two ends. The CDR3 loop is CSASPRSKSKNIQYF. The CDR3 nucleotides are TGCAGTGCTAGCCCCAGGAGTAAGAGCAAAAACATTCAGTACTTC.

CDR3 sequence reads: CASSRQTYGYTF. CDR3 sequence (DNA): TGTGCCAGCAGCCGACAGACCTATGGCTACACCTTC. V is TRBV7-9 and J is TRBJ1-2; D possibly corresponds to TRBD1 (5 bases). This CDR3 comprises 12 residues. Germline values: CDR1 SEHNR, CDR2 FQNEAQ (reference sequence). With 5 bases removed from V and 4 bases from J, the gap between germline ends came to 8 bases.

The table lists this clonotype with many counts. The chain couples TRBV5-1 to TRBJ1-3, with D possibly TRBD1 on 5 matching bases. Trimming removed 4 bases at V and 2 bases at J, with 13 bases between. CDR1 is SGHRS and CDR2 is YFSETQ in the germline V gene. This CDR3 comprises 15 residues. The CDR3 nucleotides are TGCGCCAGCAGCCTGGGGGGTGTCGCTGGAAACACCATATATTTT. Amino acid sequence: CASSLGGVAGNTIYF.

This clonotype was found many times. V is TRBV5-1 and J is TRBJ2-3; TRBD2 agrees at 11 bases. The V and J ends lost 3 bases and 4 bases, in that order; junction bases with no gene match: 7. The CDR3 extends over 16 amino acids. The V gene's germline CDR1 is SGHRS and CDR2 YFSETQ. For the CDR3, the DNA is TGCGCCAGCAGCTATATAGCGGGGGGGCTTGCAGATACGCAGTATTTT. Its protein is CASSYIAGGLADTQYF. Based on the CDR3 plus reference TRBV5-1 and TRBJ2-3, the full variable domain is KAGVTQTPRYLIKTRGQQVTLSCSPISGHRSVSWYQQTPGQGLQFLFEYFSETQRNKGNFPGRFSGRQFSNSRSEMNVSTLELGDSALYLCASSYIAGGLADTQYFGPGTRLTVL.